The 30 T cell receptor beta chains below come from one sample, sequenced in a study of regulatory T cells in long-lasting Graves disease. The time point denotes: newly diagnosed GD, antithyroid drugs for less than 3 months. Following extraction of RNA from PBMCs, that RNA was used to make the TCR library. Construction of the TCR beta libraries employed iRepertoire HTBI primers in conjunction with Arm-PCR of CDR3 regions. TCRdb fed the multiplex PCR reads into MiXCR, producing one record per CDR3 protein. The table has under 400,000 distinct CDR3 sequences, over 15% seen once. These data also formed part of another study, on T cells in Graves' hyperthyroidism and ophthalmopathy.

The sequencing here drew on peripheral blood mononuclear cells (PBMCs), taken at new diagnosis, from a patient treated with antithyroid drugs. The receptors here all came from a man aged 40-50 years with Graves disease.

This clonotype was picked up many times. The chain employs TRBV28 and TRBJ2-7; D is unresolved. The CDR3 runs to 13 residues. Germline V gene lookup returns CDR1 MDHEN and CDR2 SYDVKM. V lost 2 bases and J 1 base, leaving 6 bases between the germline ends. As DNA, the CDR3 is TGTGCCAGCAGTTTAGCACAGTCCTACGAGCAGTACTTC. Translated, it gives CASSLAQSYEQYF.

Ten or more counts support this clonotype. The V and J genes are TRBV7-9 and TRBJ2-3; perhaps TRBD2 as D (6 bases). Looked up from germline, CDR1 is SEHNR and CDR2 is FQNEAQ (reference sequence). The CDR3 totals 12 residues. The V end was cut by 6 bases, the J end by 11 bases, with 15 bases between. The CDR3 reads CASREGGARQYF. CDR3 nucleotides: TGTGCCAGCAGGGAAGGCGGGGCAAGGCAGTATTTT.

The chain has TRBV5-1 and TRBJ2-1; unclear D gene. Germline V gene sequence: CDR1 SGHRS, CDR2 YFSETQ. The CDR3 is 15 residues long. The V end was cut by 3 bases, the J end by 4 bases, with 14 bases between. The CDR3 sequence is CASSYSGRIYNEQFF. CDR3 DNA sequence: TGCGCCAGCAGCTACTCTGGCAGGATTTACAATGAGCAGTTCTTC.

This clonotype appeared a single time. A read error may explain this, as a much larger clone is one base away. V usage is TRBV28 and J usage is TRBJ1-1, with D unclear. Trimming took off 8 bases at V and 0 bases at J, with 7 bases between the two ends. The CDR3 contains 12 residues. Germline CDR1 reads MDHEN; CDR2 reads SYDVKM. The CDR3 DNA sequence: TGTGCCAGCTCGAACTTGAACACTGAAGCTTTCTTT. As protein: CASSNLNTEAFF. The complete variable domain, with remaining parts taken from reference TRBV28 and TRBJ1-1, reads DVKVTQSSRYLVKRTGEKVFLECVQDMDHENMFWYRQDPGLGLRLIYFSYDVKMKEKGDIPEGYSVSREKKERFSLILESASTNQTSMYLCASSNLNTEAFFGQGTRLTVV.

This chain links TRBV5-1 with TRBJ2-3, with 8 nucleotides matching TRBD1. This CDR3 region has 16 residues. CDR1 and CDR2 (germline): SGHRS, YFSETQ. V shed 4 bases, J shed 2 bases, and the junction held 9 bases outside the gene matches. This CDR3 is CASSQVATGVTDTQYF. In DNA, the CDR3 is TGCGCCAGCAGCCAAGTCGCGACAGGGGTCACAGATACGCAGTATTTT.

The table lists this clonotype with many counts. The chain is built from TRBV6-1 and TRBJ1-1; 8 bases align to TRBD1. V was pared by 2 bases and J by 0 bases, with 5 bases of the junction left unmatched. Germline loops: CDR1 MNHNS, CDR2 SASEGT. The CDR3 is 16 amino acids. CDR3 sequence (DNA): TGTGCCAGCAGTGAACAGGACAGGGTGATGAACACTGAAGCTTTCTTT. Translated: CASSEQDRVMNTEAFF.

There are many counts of this clonotype. This chain joins TRBV7-2 and TRBJ2-3; no clear D gene. V was pared by 1 base and J by 10 bases, with 6 bases between. This CDR3 region has 11 residues. The germline V gene has CDR1 SGHTA and CDR2 FQGNSA. CDR3 sequence (DNA): TGTGCCAGCAGCTTAGGCGACGCGCAGTATTTT. Encoded protein: CASSLGDAQYF.

This clonotype occurred a few times. V and J are TRBV9 and TRBJ2-3, with TRBD2 matching over 8 bases. Germline V gives CDR1 SGDLS, CDR2 YYNGEE. The CDR3 length is 18 residues. Losses at the gene ends were 3 bases for V and 2 bases for J; bases not matched to a gene: 14. The CDR3 spells CASSETSRSGGFTDTQYF. The DNA of the CDR3 is TGTGCCAGCAGCGAGACCTCTCGGAGCGGGGGTTTCACAGATACGCAGTATTTT.

This clonotype occurred a few times. The chain joins TRBV5-4 to TRBJ2-6, with 7 bases aligning to TRBD1. CDR3 length: 17 amino acids. The germline gives CDR1 SGHNT, CDR2 YYREEE (reference sequence). V lost 1 base to trimming and J lost 0 bases; unmatched junction nucleotides: 4. CDR3 sequence reads: CASSLHRGYSGANVLTF. DNA of the CDR3: TGTGCCAGCAGCTTGCACAGGGGATACTCTGGGGCCAACGTCCTGACTTTC.

The chain combines TRBV4-3 with TRBJ2-3; 12 nucleotides line up with TRBD2. Unmatched junction bases numbered 9, after V lost 6 bases and J lost 8 bases. This CDR3 is built from 15 residues. Germline values: CDR1 LGHNA, CDR2 YSLEER. The CDR3: CASRQLAGGRGTQYF. CDR3 in DNA: TGCGCCAGCAGGCAACTAGCGGGGGGCCGAGGTACGCAGTATTTT.

In this sample, this clonotype turned up many times. The chain couples TRBV7-8 to TRBJ2-7; 9 nucleotides match TRBD1. Trimming cost V 1 base and J 3 bases; bases outside gene matches: 7. Germline V gives CDR1 SGHVS, CDR2 FQNEAQ. This CDR3 comprises 16 residues. As DNA, the CDR3 is TGTGCCAGCAGCTTAGACCGTTGGGACAGGGTCTACGAGCAGTACTTC. Translation: CASSLDRWDRVYEQYF.

This clonotype was picked up many times. The gene calls are TRBV30 and TRBJ1-1; D is ambiguous. The CDR3 extends over 16 amino acids. The ends were cut back, 2 bases at V and 0 bases at J, with 16 bases in the middle. The germline V gene has CDR1 GTSNPN and CDR2 SVGIG (reference sequence). CDR3: CAWSQGLLPMNTEAFF. As DNA, the CDR3 is TGTGCCTGGAGTCAAGGACTTCTACCCATGAACACTGAAGCTTTCTTT.

This clonotype was found many times. The rearrangement joins TRBV3-1 to TRBJ2-7; no definite D call. There are 12 residues in the CDR3. Per germline, CDR1 LGHDT and CDR2 YNNKEL (reference sequence). V lost 2 bases to trimming and J lost 5 bases, with 7 bases between them. This chain's CDR3 is CASSQKSHEQYF. The CDR3 region has the DNA TGTGCCAGCAGCCAAAAGAGCCACGAGCAGTACTTC.

This clonotype appeared a few times. V and J are TRBV6-9 and TRBJ1-1, with TRBD1 as a possible D gene (6 bases). With 3 bases removed from V and 6 bases from J, the gap between germline ends came to 17 bases. The CDR3 length is 15 residues. The germline V gene encodes CDR1 MNHGY and CDR2 SVAAGI. The CDR3 spells CASSYVYGGGSEAFF. The CDR3 nucleotides are TGTGCCAGCAGTTACGTTTATGGGGGCGGCTCTGAAGCTTTCTTT.

This clonotype was counted between two and nine times. V usage is TRBV27 and J usage is TRBJ2-7, with 7 bases that match TRBD1. V was clipped by 6 bases and J by 5 bases; unmatched bases: 7. Germline-derived CDR1 and CDR2 are MNHEY and SMNVEV (reference sequence). The CDR3 sequence is 13 residues long. CDR3 region: CASRAVTGDEQYF. The CDR3 coding sequence is TGTGCCAGCAGAGCCGTAACAGGGGACGAGCAGTACTTC.

This clonotype was recorded at least ten times. The chain is built from TRBV2 and TRBJ2-5, with unresolved D. V was pared by 5 bases and J by 0 bases, with 10 bases between. CDR3 size: 14 residues. Per germline, CDR1 SNHLY and CDR2 FYNNEI. The CDR3 DNA is TGTGCCAGCAGTACCCGGTGGGACCAAGAGACCCAGTACTTC. Its protein product is CASSTRWDQETQYF. The full variable domain, its missing parts supplied by reference TRBV2 and TRBJ2-5, is EPEVTQTPSHQVTQMGQEVILRCVPISNHLYFYWYRQILGQKVEFLVSFYNNEISEKSEIFDDQFSVERPDGSNFTLKIRSTKLEDSAMYFCASSTRWDQETQYFGPGTRLLVL.

Worth noting for this clonotype: One base away lies a much larger clone, so this may be a sequencing read error. The J gene is TRBJ1-1, the V gene TRBV12-3 or TRBV12-4; 9 bases map to TRBD1. V was clipped by 5 bases and J by 1 base; unmatched bases: 2. The CDR3 has 14 residues. DNA of the CDR3: TGTGCCAGCAGTAAGGGACAGGGGAACACTGAAGCTTTCTTT. It codes for CASSKGQGNTEAFF.

The chain combines TRBV30 with TRBJ1-2; D ambiguous. From germline, CDR1 is GTSNPN and CDR2 SVGIG (reference sequence). V was clipped by 3 bases and J by 7 bases, with 15 bases between them. The CDR3 spans 13 residues. CDR3 loop: CAWSGTGCSGYTF. The CDR3 DNA reads as TGTGCCTGGAGCGGCACGGGTTGCTCTGGCTACACCTTC. The whole variable domain, remainder taken from reference TRBV30 and TRBJ1-2, is SQTIHQWPATLVQPVGSPLSLECTVEGTSNPNLYWYRQAAGRGLQLLFYSVGIGQISSEVPQNLSASRPQDRQFILSSKKLLLSDSGFYLCAWSGTGCSGYTFGSGTRLTVV.

This clonotype was seen many times. The chain uses TRBV15 and TRBJ2-7; D unclear. Trimming cost V 0 bases and J 0 bases, with 12 bases left between them. The CDR3 consists of 16 residues. Germline V gives CDR1 LNHNV, CDR2 YYDKDF (reference sequence). In nucleotides, the CDR3 is TGTGCCACCAGCAGAGATGTCACGGCGAGCTCCTACGAGCAGTACTTC. Its protein product is CATSRDVTASSYEQYF. The full variable domain, completed using reference TRBV15 and TRBJ2-7, is DAMVIQNPRYQVTQFGKPVTLSCSQTLNHNVMYWYQQKSSQAPKLLFHYYDKDFNNEADTPDNFQSRRPNTSFCFLDIRSPGLGDTAMYLCATSRDVTASSYEQYFGPGTRLTVT.

This clonotype has more than one count but fewer than ten. The chain uses TRBV9 and TRBJ2-1; no reliable D call. Germline CDR1 SGDLS, CDR2 YYNGEE. V dropped 0 bases and J dropped 6 bases, with 7 bases sitting between them. CDR3 size: 13 residues. The CDR3 DNA reads TGTGCCAGCAGCGTAGGACAAGGCAATGAGCAGTTCTTC. Encoded protein: CASSVGQGNEQFF.

This clonotype was counted a single time. A read error may explain this, as a much larger clone is one base away. The rearrangement joins TRBV11-3 to TRBJ2-1, with 8 bases matching TRBD1. The CDR3 is 15 amino acids. J was trimmed by 8 bases and V by 1 base; bases with no gene match: 7. Germline CDR1 and CDR2: SGHNT and YENEEA. Here the CDR3 reads CASSLAIRGRDEQFF. CDR3 bases: TGTGCCAGCAGCTTAGCGATCAGGGGGCGCGATGAGCAGTTCTTC.

This clonotype came up many times. This chain joins TRBV28 and TRBJ1-1; 7 nucleotides align to TRBD1. CDR3 length equals 14 residues. CDR1 is MDHEN and CDR2 is SYDVKM in the germline V gene. With V trimmed by 5 bases and J by 9 bases, 12 bases remained unmatched. The CDR3 spells CASSEGTVGIQAFF. DNA of the CDR3: TGTGCCAGCAGTGAGGGGACAGTAGGCATACAAGCTTTCTTT.

This clonotype was detected only a few times. Since a much larger clone is just one base distant, this may be a read error. V gene TRBV5-5 combines with J gene TRBJ2-1; D is possibly TRBD2 (5 bases). The CDR3 runs 14 residues. The germline gives CDR1 SGHKS, CDR2 YYEKEE (reference sequence). CDR3 DNA sequence: TGTGCCAGCAGCTTGGGACTACCGTCCAATGAGCGGTTCTTC. Its translation is CASSLGLPSNERFF.

The CDR3, as DNA: TGTGCCAGTTCGGACCGGGAGGGCGGGGAGCTGTTTTTT. It codes for CASSDREGGELFF. V and J are TRBV12-3 or TRBV12-4 and TRBJ2-2, with 8 bases aligning to TRBD2. CDR3 length: 13 residues. V shed 9 bases and J 7 bases; nucleotides not matched to a gene: 7.

V and J are TRBV11-2 and TRBJ2-2; D remains unclear. The V and J ends lost 7 bases and 5 bases respectively, with 17 bases between them. The CDR3 length is 15 residues. The germline V gene encodes CDR1 SGHAT and CDR2 FQNNGV. The CDR3 sequence: CASNFNGLVTGELFF. CDR3 DNA: TGTGCCAGCAACTTTAACGGGCTTGTGACCGGGGAGCTGTTTTTT.

This clonotype was recorded at least ten times. The J gene is TRBJ2-3, the V gene TRBV3-1, with TRBD2 matching 8 bases. V trimming: 2 bases; J trimming: 0 bases; junction bases outside the gene matches: 4. The CDR3 has 16 amino acids. CDR1 and CDR2 from the germline V gene are LGHDT and YNNKEL (reference sequence). CDR3 bases: TGTGCCAGCAGCCAACCGACTAGCGTAAGCACAGATACGCAGTATTTT. It encodes CASSQPTSVSTDTQYF.

CDR3 nucleotide sequence: TGCAGTGCTAGAGTCCCAGGGGGCCTCGAAAAACTGTTTTTT. Amino acid sequence: CSARVPGGLEKLFF. The chain joins TRBV20-1 to TRBJ1-4; 8 nucleotides line up with TRBD1. The CDR3 has 14 residues. CDR1 is DFQATT and CDR2 is SNEGSKA in the germline V gene (reference sequence). Losses at the gene ends were 1 base for V and 8 bases for J; bases not matched to a gene: 6.

This clonotype was counted only a few times. V is TRBV15 and J is TRBJ1-2, with D tentatively TRBD1 (5 bases). V lost 3 bases and J lost 5, with 19 bases in between. The CDR3 length is 16 residues. Germline assignment: CDR1 LNHNV and CDR2 YYDKDF (reference sequence). CDR3 sequence (DNA): TGTGCCACCAGCAGTCGTCGAGGACAAGAAGAATATGGCTACACCTTC. Residues: CATSSRRGQEEYGYTF.

In this sample, this clonotype turned up many times. The chain combines TRBV9 with TRBJ2-7; D is perhaps TRBD1 (6 bases). The germline V gene encodes CDR1 SGDLS and CDR2 YYNGEE. V dropped 0 bases and J dropped 0 bases, with 13 bases sitting between them. The CDR3 length is 16 residues. CDR3 sequence (DNA): TGTGCCAGCAGCGTAGGAGGAACGGGACACTCCTACGAGCAGTACTTC. It codes for CASSVGGTGHSYEQYF. The full variable domain, rest sourced from reference TRBV9 and TRBJ2-7, is DSGVTQTPKHLITATGQRVTLRCSPRSGDLSVYWYQQSLDQGLQFLIQYYNGEERAKGNILERFSAQQFPDLHSELNLSSLELGDSALYFCASSVGGTGHSYEQYFGPGTRLTVT.

In its sample, this clonotype was seen many times. The chain joins TRBV6-1 to TRBJ2-5; 9 bases line up with TRBD1. After removal of 4 bases from V and 4 bases from J, the junction contained 1 base not matched to a gene. The length of the CDR3 is 13 residues. Germline V gene lookup returns CDR1 MNHNS and CDR2 SASEGT. CDR3 sequence reads: CASSGQGVETQYF. DNA for the CDR3: TGTGCCAGCAGTGGACAGGGGGTAGAGACCCAGTACTTC.